The 2 T cell receptor beta chains listed next were all sequenced from one sample in a study of beta chain features in type 1 diabetes. Sequencing targeted expressed TCRB transcripts, as all isolated RNA had been reverse transcribed. Some clones are missing from TCRdb's copy, which holds only in-frame ones; the method was immunoSEQ multiplex PCR. The data show a few hundred thousand clones, roughly 31% seen once. The sample taken for sequencing was naive CD4+ T cells from blood. Receptors were obtained from a man between 18 and 35 years old in good health.

The CDR3 region has the DNA TGTGCCAGCAGCCTCCCCCGGAGGACACCACCGACCTACGAGCAGTACTTC. Its translation: CASSLPRRTPPTYEQYF. The chain couples TRBV9 to TRBJ2-7, with D perhaps matching TRBD1 or TRBD2 (5 bases each). Between the trimmed V and J ends, which lost 4 bases and 2 bases, there was a span of 22 bases. CDR1 and CDR2 from the germline V gene are SGDLS and YYNGEE. The CDR3 runs 17 residues.

The chain employs TRBV9 and TRBJ2-2; D is ambiguous. The CDR3 extends over 14 amino acids. V was trimmed by 0 bases and J by 6 bases, leaving 9 bases between them. Germline V CDR1 and CDR2: SGDLS, YYNGEE. The CDR3 DNA is TGTGCCAGCAGCGTAGTGGAAGTCGCCGGGGAGCTGTTTTTT. Protein sequence: CASSVVEVAGELFF.